This TCR beta chain stems from a study of blood T cell repertoires in COVID-19. Clones were read by immunoSEQ multiplex PCR, and TCRdb kept only the in-frame ones, dropping some. The sample lists 300,000 to 350,000 clones, about 90% occurring once. This CDR3 contains 13 residues. The V end was cut by 3 bases, the J end by 7 bases, with 9 bases between. Germline V gene data show CDR1 as MNHEY and CDR2 as SMNVEV (reference sequence). The rearrangement joins TRBV27 to TRBJ1-4; D not resolved. This sequence was found in a woman aged 35 to 49 with COVID-19, enrolled during active disease. Sequenced sample: peripheral blood. The CDR3: CASSFVPSEKLFF. The DNA for the CDR3 is TGTGCCAGCAGTTTCGTCCCGTCTGAAAAACTGTTTTTT.